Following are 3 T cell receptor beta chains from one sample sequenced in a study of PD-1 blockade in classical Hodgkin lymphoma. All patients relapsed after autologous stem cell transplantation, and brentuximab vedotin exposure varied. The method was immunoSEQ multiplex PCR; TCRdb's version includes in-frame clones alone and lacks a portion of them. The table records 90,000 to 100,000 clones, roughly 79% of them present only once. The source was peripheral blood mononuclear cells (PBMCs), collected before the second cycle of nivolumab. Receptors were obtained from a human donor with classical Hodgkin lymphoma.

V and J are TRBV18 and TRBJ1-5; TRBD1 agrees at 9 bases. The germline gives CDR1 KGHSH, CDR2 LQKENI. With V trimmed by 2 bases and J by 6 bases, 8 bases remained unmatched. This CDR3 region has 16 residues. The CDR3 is CASSPYRQGVSQPQHF. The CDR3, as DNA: TGTGCCAGCTCACCATATCGACAGGGGGTGAGTCAGCCCCAGCATTTT. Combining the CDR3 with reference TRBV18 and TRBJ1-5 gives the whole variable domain NAGVMQNPRHLVRRRGQEARLRCSPMKGHSHVYWYRQLPEEGLKFMVYLQKENIIDESGMPKERFSAEFPKEGPSILRIQQVVRGDSAAYFCASSPYRQGVSQPQHFGDGTRLSIL.

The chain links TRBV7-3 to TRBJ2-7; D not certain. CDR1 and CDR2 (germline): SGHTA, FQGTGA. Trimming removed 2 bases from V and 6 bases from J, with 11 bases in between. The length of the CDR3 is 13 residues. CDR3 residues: CASSLWEDGEQYF. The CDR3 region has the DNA TGTGCCAGCAGCTTATGGGAAGACGGCGAGCAGTACTTC.

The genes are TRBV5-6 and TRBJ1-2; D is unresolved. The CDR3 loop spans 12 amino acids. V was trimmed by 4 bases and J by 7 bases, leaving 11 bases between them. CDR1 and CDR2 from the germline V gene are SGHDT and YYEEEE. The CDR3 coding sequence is TGTGCCAGCAGCCCGGGAGAGGCTGGCTACACCTTC. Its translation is CASSPGEAGYTF.